The 2 T cell receptor beta chains reported below all come from one sample, sequenced in a study of CD8+ T cells in alopecia areata. cDNA serving as the sequencing template came from extracted, reverse transcribed RNA. Produced via immunoSEQ multiplex PCR; TCRdb's table is partial and in-frame only. The sample has about 190,000 clones; 60% are singletons. The treatment denotes: oral pan-JAK inhibitor, 5-10 mg twice daily. The sequenced sample was CD4+ T cells sorted from blood, obtained at week 4, from a patient treated with tofacitinib. The source is a human donor with alopecia areata.

There are a few counts of this clone. The chain is built from TRBV5-1 and TRBJ2-2, with D uncertain. The germline V gene encodes CDR1 SGHRS and CDR2 YFSETQ. The CDR3 covers 16 residues. With 6 bases removed from V and 4 bases from J, the gap between germline ends came to 19 bases. The CDR3 region has the DNA TGCGCCAGCACCTCACGGGTGGGGATGTCCACCGGGGAGCTGTTTTTT. Translated, it gives CASTSRVGMSTGELFF.

For the CDR3, the DNA is TGTGCCTGGAATGAGCAGCCCGATGAGCAGTTCTTC. Translating it yields CAWNEQPDEQFF. The chain has TRBV30 and TRBJ2-1; unclear D gene. The germline V and J ends were trimmed by 4 bases and 8 bases, with 12 bases remaining between them. The germline gives CDR1 GTSNPN, CDR2 SVGIG (reference sequence). The CDR3 has 12 residues.